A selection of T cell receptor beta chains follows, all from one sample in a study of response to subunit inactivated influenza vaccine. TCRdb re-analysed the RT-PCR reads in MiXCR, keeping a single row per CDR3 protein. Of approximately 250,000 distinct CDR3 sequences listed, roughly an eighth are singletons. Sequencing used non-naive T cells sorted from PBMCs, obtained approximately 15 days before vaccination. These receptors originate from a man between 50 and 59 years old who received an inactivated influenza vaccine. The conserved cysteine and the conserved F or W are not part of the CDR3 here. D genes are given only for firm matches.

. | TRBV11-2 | ASSYGPADYGYT
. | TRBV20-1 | SAIPADLTPGGQLAKNIQY
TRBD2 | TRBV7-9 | ASRGTSGNTGELF
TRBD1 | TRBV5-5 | ASSLGTGSITEAF
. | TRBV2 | ASTLAAYTEAF
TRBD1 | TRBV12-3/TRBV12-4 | ASSFGQGANYGYT
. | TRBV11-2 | ASSLVSSHTQY
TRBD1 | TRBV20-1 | SAIGQGAYNEQF
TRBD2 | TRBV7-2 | ASSLVFAGLAAPYADTQY
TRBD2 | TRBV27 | ASSLFGLAGVDTQY
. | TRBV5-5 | ASSPGHNQETQY
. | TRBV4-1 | ASSQEHIGAGYT
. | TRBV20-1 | SAVPQASNQPQH
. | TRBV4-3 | ASSQDSQGTDTQY
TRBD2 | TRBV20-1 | SAKAIERGLTDTQY
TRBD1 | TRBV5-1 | ASSLVQGDRYGYT
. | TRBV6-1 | ASSVEGFREKLF
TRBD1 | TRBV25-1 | ASMGQGNTEAF
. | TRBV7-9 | ASSGDGNTGELF
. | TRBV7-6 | ASSLADGQVDLRDTEAF
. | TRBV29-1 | SVEVAETQY
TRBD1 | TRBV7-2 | ASSFPWDRGIRGYT
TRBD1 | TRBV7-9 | ASSLAIDRGTDYGYT
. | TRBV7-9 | ASSSPLSAGELF
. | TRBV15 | ATSSLRSGANVLT
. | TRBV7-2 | ASSLEGGPADTQY
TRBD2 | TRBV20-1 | SASHSRRGGGQF
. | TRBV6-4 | ASSEFAGQPYEQY
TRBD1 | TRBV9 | ASSVLGQGTDTQY
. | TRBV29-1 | SVGDSRGRRQDTQY
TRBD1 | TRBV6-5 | ASSLRTGRNGYT
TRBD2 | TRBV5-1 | ASSLWRGPGGETQY
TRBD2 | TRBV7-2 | ASSLPGLARSEQF
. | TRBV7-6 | ASSIDTGSDTQY
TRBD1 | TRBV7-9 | ASRGTGDNSPLP
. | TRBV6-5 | ASSYSKVGYNEQF
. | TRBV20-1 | SARNRLATNTDTQY
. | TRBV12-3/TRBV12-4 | ASSLAPGVEY
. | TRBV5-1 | ASSLGQVTTGELF
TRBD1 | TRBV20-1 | SAKTGDIEAF
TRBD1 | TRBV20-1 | SARPGQGQSPLH
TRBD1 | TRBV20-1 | SAGTGAYEQY
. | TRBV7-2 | ASSFGEGRPQH
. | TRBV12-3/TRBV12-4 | ASSRTGNTGELF
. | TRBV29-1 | SVEDVRARRY
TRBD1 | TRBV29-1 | SGGQATNEQF
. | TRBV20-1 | SASPRTYEQY
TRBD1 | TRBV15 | ATSLTGAQIYEQY
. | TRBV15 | ATSRGDGVATNEKLF